This TCR beta chain was sequenced during a study of blood T cell repertoires in COVID-19. Study background: From the United States, Italy and Spain came samples of acute and convalescent COVID-19. Sample material is recorded as cDNA or gDNA derived from T cells, B-cell-depleted T cells, or PBMCs.

This CDR3 is built from 17 residues. Germline V CDR1 and CDR2: SGHRS, YFSETQ. V shed 4 bases, J shed 8 bases, and the junction held 9 bases outside the gene matches. Per the study methods: Amplification of reference gene primers was used by the study to estimate nucleated cell counts. Profiling relied on immunoSEQ multiplex PCR, and the TCRdb table lists in-frame clones only, not all of them. Clone size and V and J calls were adopted from that table, with D and trimming inferred from the DNA. The table lists 180,000 or so clones, 87% of them singletons. The chain links TRBV5-1 to TRBJ2-1, with TRBD2 matching 16 bases. Sequenced input: peripheral blood. This clonotype originated in a man aged 35 to 55 with active or convalescent COVID-19. Written as DNA, the CDR3 is TGCGCCAGCAGCCCTGGGACTAGCGGGGGGGCCGGGTATGAGCAGTTCTTC. Translating it yields CASSPGTSGGAGYEQFF. Full variable domain (missing parts from reference TRBV5-1 and TRBJ2-1): KAGVTQTPRYLIKTRGQQVTLSCSPISGHRSVSWYQQTPGQGLQFLFEYFSETQRNKGNFPGRFSGRQFSNSRSEMNVSTLELGDSALYLCASSPGTSGGAGYEQFFGPGTRLTVL.